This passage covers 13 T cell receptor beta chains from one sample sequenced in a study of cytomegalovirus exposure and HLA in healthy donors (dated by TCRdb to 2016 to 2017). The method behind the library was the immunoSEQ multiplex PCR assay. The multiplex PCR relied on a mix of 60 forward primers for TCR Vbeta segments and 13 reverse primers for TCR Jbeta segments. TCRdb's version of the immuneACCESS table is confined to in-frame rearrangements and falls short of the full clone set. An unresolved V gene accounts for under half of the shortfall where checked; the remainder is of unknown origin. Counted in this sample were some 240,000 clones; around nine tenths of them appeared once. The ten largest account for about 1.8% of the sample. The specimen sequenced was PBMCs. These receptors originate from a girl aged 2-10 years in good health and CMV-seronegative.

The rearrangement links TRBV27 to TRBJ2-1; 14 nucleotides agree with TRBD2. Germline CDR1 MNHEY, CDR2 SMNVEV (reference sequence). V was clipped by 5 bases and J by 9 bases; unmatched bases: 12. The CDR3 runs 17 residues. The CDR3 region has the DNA TGTGCCAGCAGTCTCTGGACTAGCGGGGGGACCTGGGGTGAGCAGTTCTTC. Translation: CASSLWTSGGTWGEQFF.

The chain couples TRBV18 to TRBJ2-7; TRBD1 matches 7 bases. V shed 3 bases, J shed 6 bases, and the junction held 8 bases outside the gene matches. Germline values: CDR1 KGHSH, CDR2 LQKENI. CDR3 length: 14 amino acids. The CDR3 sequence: CASSPGQPLGEQYF. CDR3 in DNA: TGTGCCAGCTCACCGGGACAGCCCCTCGGCGAGCAGTACTTC.

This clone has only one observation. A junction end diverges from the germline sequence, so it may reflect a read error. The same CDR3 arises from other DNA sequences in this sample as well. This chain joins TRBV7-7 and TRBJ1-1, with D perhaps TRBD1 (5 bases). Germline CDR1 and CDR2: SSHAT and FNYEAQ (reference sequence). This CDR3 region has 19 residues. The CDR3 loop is CASSPQGGRYVKADTEAFF. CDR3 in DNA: TGTGCTAGCAGCCCCCAGGGAGGTAGGTATGTTAAGGCGGACACTGAAGCTTTCTTT. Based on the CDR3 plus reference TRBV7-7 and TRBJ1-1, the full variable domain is GAGVSQSPRYKVTKRGQDVTLRCDPISSHATLYWYQQALGQGPEFLTYFNYEAQPDKSGLPSDRFSAERPEGSISTLTIQRTEQRDSAMYRCASSPQGGRYVKADTEAFFGQGTRLTVV.

The CDR3 sequence is CASNVYRAYGYTF. The CDR3 region has the DNA TGCGCCAGCAACGTATACAGGGCCTATGGCTACACCTTC. V and J are TRBV10-1 and TRBJ1-2; a possible D gene is TRBD1 (6 bases). The CDR3 is 13 amino acids. V was cut by 7 bases and J by 4 bases, with 13 bases left in between. Germline CDR1 WNHNN, CDR2 SYGVQD (reference sequence).

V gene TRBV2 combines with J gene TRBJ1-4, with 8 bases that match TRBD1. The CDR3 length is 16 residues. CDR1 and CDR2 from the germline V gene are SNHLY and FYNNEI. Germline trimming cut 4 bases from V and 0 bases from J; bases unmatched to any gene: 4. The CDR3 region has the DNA TGTGCCAGCAGTGTGGCAGGGGGCGCAACTAATGAAAAACTGTTTTTT. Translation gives CASSVAGGATNEKLFF.

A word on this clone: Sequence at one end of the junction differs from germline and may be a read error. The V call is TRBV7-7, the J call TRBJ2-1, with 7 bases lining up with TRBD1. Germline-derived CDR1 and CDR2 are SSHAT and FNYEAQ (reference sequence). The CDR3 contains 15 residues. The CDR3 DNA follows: TGTGCTAGCAGCCAAGGGACAGCCCGTAGCAATGAGCAGTTCTTC. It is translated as CASSQGTARSNEQFF.

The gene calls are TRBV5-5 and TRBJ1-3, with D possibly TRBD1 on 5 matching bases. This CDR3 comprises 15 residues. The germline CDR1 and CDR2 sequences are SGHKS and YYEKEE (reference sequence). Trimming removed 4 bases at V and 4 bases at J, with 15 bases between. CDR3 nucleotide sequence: TGTGCCAGCAGCCCTCTTCCGGGGGGAGGAAACACCATATATTTT. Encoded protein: CASSPLPGGGNTIYF.

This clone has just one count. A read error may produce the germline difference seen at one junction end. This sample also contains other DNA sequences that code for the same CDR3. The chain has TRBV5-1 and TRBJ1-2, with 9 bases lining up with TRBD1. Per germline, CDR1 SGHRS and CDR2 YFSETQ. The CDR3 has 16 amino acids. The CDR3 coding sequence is TGCGCCAGCAGCTCTGGACAGGGGAGTTCGAGCTATGGCTACACCTTT. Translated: CASSSGQGSSSYGYTF.

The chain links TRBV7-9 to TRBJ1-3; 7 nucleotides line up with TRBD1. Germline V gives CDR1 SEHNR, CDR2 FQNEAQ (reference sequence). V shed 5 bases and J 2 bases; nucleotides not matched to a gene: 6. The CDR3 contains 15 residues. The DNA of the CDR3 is TGTGCCAGCAGCCTCGAGGGGGCTGCTGGAAACACCATATATTTT. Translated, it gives CASSLEGAAGNTIYF.

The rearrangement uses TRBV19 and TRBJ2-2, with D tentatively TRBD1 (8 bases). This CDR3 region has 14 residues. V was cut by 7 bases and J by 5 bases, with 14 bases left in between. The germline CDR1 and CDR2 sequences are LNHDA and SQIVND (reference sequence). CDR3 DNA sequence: TGTGCCAGTAATCCACAGGGGGGGACCGGGGAGCTGTTTTTT. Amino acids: CASNPQGGTGELFF.

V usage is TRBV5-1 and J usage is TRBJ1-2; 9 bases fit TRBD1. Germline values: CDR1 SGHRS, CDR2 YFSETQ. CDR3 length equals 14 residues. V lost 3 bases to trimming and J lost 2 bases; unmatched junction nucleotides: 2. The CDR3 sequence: CASSWDRVNYGYTF. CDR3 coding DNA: TGCGCCAGCAGCTGGGACAGGGTAAACTATGGCTACACCTTC.

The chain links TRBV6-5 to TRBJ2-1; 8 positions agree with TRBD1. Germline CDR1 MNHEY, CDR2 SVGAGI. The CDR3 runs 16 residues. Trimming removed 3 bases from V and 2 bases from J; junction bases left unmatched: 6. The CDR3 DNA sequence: TGTGCCAGCAGTTATTCCCCAGGGGGCCCCTACAATGAGCAGTTCTTC. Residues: CASSYSPGGPYNEQFF.

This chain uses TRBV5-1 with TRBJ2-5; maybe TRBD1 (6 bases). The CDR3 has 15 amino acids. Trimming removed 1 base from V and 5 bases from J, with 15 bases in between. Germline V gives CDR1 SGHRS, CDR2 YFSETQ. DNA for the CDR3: TGCGCCAGCAGCTTGTCAGGTGACAGGCGGGAGACCCAGTACTTC. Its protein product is CASSLSGDRRETQYF.